This T cell receptor (beta chain) was captured by sequencing in a study of T cells in Graves' hyperthyroidism and ophthalmopathy. Study-wide findings and caveats: The model identified upcoming ophthalmopathy a median approximately six months ahead of onset. In the analysis, a 13 V-J model separated ophthalmopathy from stable hyperthyroidism.

Authors of the study amplified TCR beta CDR3 regions from RNA transcripts. An initial round of RT-PCR targeting the TCR CDR3 relied on the HTBI primer set. TCRdb reprocessed the multiplex PCR reads via MiXCR and lists one record per CDR3 protein. The table lists a few hundred thousand distinct CDR3 sequences, around 20% of them singletons. At least ten counts were recorded for this clonotype. Its specificity is unknown. Hyperthyroidism had been newly diagnosed in patients aged 18 to 65, and its duration was under 2 months. CDR1 is SEHNR, CDR2 FQNEAQ, per germline (reference sequence). The CDR3 consists of 13 residues. Trimming left V 6 bases short and J 0 bases short, with 9 bases between.

Sequencing was carried out using blood. This receptor was taken from a woman aged 45-60 years with Graves' hyperthyroidism. The gene calls are TRBV7-9 and TRBJ2-7; D remains ambiguous. CDR3 sequence: CASSFSSSYEQYF. CDR3 sequence (DNA): TGTGCCAGCAGTTTTTCGAGCTCCTACGAGCAGTACTTC.